The 28 T cell receptor beta chains in this list originate from one sample, sequenced in a study of blood T cells in healthy people across ages (dated by TCRdb to 2013 to 2016). Libraries were prepared through 5' RACE. Sequencing instrument: Illumina HiSeq 2500. A second roughly 6 to 12 cycle PCR used a sample-barcoded 5' primer and a J-beta primer mix. TCRdb took the public reads, trimmed them with fastp at Q25, ran MiXCR for clone calling and kept in-frame beta chains. Rows with a matching CDR3 protein are joined into one entry that keeps the most common DNA and genes. Counted in this sample were just under 750,000 distinct CDR3 sequences; over 20% of them appeared once. Roughly a fifth of the sample belongs to the ten largest clones. Source material: blood. The receptors derive from a man between 65 and 85 years old in good health.

This clonotype was detected ten times or more. This chain uses TRBV12-3 or TRBV12-4 with TRBJ2-3; D not resolved. This CDR3 region has 13 residues. V lost 2 bases, J lost 4 bases, and 7 bases lay in between. CDR3 sequence: CASSLPPADTQYF. In DNA, the CDR3 is TGTGCCAGCAGTTTACCCCCGGCAGATACGCAGTATTTT.

V usage is TRBV7-2 and J usage is TRBJ1-4, with TRBD1 matching over 9 bases. This CDR3 is 16 amino acids long. Germline V gives CDR1 SGHTA, CDR2 FQGNSA. Trimming cost V 4 bases and J 8 bases; bases outside gene matches: 11. The CDR3 protein is CASSSGTGLRREKLFF. The CDR3 coding sequence is TGTGCCAGCAGCTCAGGGACAGGGCTGCGCCGGGAAAAACTGTTTTTT. Supplemented by reference TRBV7-2 and TRBJ1-4, the full variable domain reads GAGVSQSPSNKVTEKGKDVELRCDPISGHTALYWYRQSLGQGLEFLIYFQGNSAPDKSGLPSDRFSAERTGGSVSTLTIQRTQQEDSAVYLCASSSGTGLRREKLFFGSGTQLSVL.

This clonotype was counted many times. The V gene is TRBV20-1, the J gene TRBJ2-3; D is perhaps TRBD2 (6 bases). V was pared by 6 bases and J by 6 bases, with 19 bases between. The CDR3 is 14 residues long. Germline values: CDR1 DFQATT, CDR2 SNEGSKA (reference sequence). In nucleotides, the CDR3 is TGCAGTGCCACGGGAGTAGGAGGGTTGGATACGCAGTATTTT. Translated: CSATGVGGLDTQYF.

The chain links TRBV7-2 to TRBJ1-1, with 8 nucleotides matching TRBD1. CDR3 length equals 17 residues. Germline CDR1 reads SGHTA; CDR2 reads FQGNSA. The trim removed 5 bases at V and 0 bases at J, leaving 11 bases unmatched. The CDR3 is CASSPRGDRIMNTEAFF. Here the CDR3 DNA reads TGTGCCAGCAGCCCAAGAGGGGACAGGATCATGAACACTGAAGCTTTCTTT.

This clonotype was detected many times. The genes are TRBV28 and TRBJ2-2; D may be TRBD1 or TRBD2 (6 bases each). The germline gives CDR1 MDHEN, CDR2 SYDVKM. V was trimmed by 6 bases and J by 3 bases, leaving 11 bases between them. This CDR3 has 14 residues. The CDR3 DNA follows: TGTGCCAGCAGGTTGGGGGGCTACACCGGGGAGCTGTTTTTT. Translation gives CASRLGGYTGELFF.

This clonotype occurred a few times. The genes are TRBV12-3 or TRBV12-4 and TRBJ1-5; 11 bases match TRBD1. The V segment lost 6 bases and the J segment 0 bases; nucleotides outside the gene matches: 4. This CDR3 contains 16 residues. The CDR3 here is CASRGTGGASNQPQHF. The CDR3 bases are TGTGCCAGCAGGGGGACAGGGGGGGCTAGCAATCAGCCCCAGCATTTT.

This clonotype was counted only a few times. The chain has TRBV4-1 and TRBJ2-5; D unclear. The last part of the DNA fits TRBJ2-7 better; the J call may be wrong. Germline CDR1 MGHRA, CDR2 YSYEKL. The CDR3 length is 13 residues. The CDR3 loop reads CASSQDLAREQYF. The CDR3 DNA reads TGCGCCAGCAGCCAAGATCTGGCGCGCGAGCAGTACTTC.

The genes are TRBV2 and TRBJ1-2; 7 bases align to TRBD1. The CDR3 is 13 residues long. Germline V gene sequence: CDR1 SNHLY, CDR2 FYNNEI. The V and J ends lost 7 bases and 5 bases, in that order; junction bases with no gene match: 7. The CDR3 DNA reads TGTGCCAGCACCCTAGGGACAGCTTATGGCTACACCTTC. This translates into CASTLGTAYGYTF. Together with reference TRBV2 and TRBJ1-2, the CDR3 gives the full variable domain: EPEVTQTPSHQVTQMGQEVILRCVPISNHLYFYWYRQILGQKVEFLVSFYNNEISEKSEIFDDQFSVERPDGSNFTLKIRSTKLEDSAMYFCASTLGTAYGYTFGSGTRLTVV.

This clonotype has more than one count but fewer than ten. This chain joins TRBV20-1 and TRBJ2-7; 10 bases align to TRBD2. V shed 3 bases and J 0 bases; nucleotides not matched to a gene: 5. The CDR3 is made up of 15 amino acids. Germline loops: CDR1 DFQATT, CDR2 SNEGSKA (reference sequence). CDR3 coding DNA: TGCAGTGCTAGGTCTGCTAGCGGGAGCTCCTACGAGCAGTACGTC. This codes for CSARSASGSSYEQYV.

The chain carries TRBV20-1 and TRBJ2-3, with D hard to call. The germline V gene encodes CDR1 DFQATT and CDR2 SNEGSKA (reference sequence). Trimming removed 3 bases at V and 0 bases at J, with 7 bases between. The CDR3 contains 13 residues. CDR3 protein: CSARAESTDTQYF. CDR3 nucleotides: TGCAGTGCTAGGGCGGAAAGCACAGATACGCAGTATTTT.

This clonotype was recorded many times. The CDR3 nucleotides are TGCAGCATTAATACGGGATCTAGCACAGATACGCAGTATTTT. Residues: CSINTGSSTDTQYF. V and J are TRBV29-1 and TRBJ2-3, with D possibly being TRBD2 (5 bases). The CDR3 spans 14 residues. Trimming shortened V by 8 bases and J by 0 bases, and 15 bases separated the two germline ends. Germline loops: CDR1 SQVTM, CDR2 ANQGSEA.

A few counts support this clonotype. V gene TRBV4-1 combines with J gene TRBJ2-1, with 9 bases lining up with TRBD2. Germline CDR1 MGHRA, CDR2 YSYEKL. The junction had 4 bases not matched to a gene; V was cut back by 5 bases and J by 5 bases. The length of the CDR3 is 14 residues. CDR3 sequence (DNA): TGCGCCAGCAGCTACGGACTAGCGAACAATGAGCAGTTCTTC. Its translation: CASSYGLANNEQFF.

In its sample, this clonotype was seen a few times. V and J are TRBV2 and TRBJ2-1; TRBD2 agrees at 7 bases. Trimming cost V 3 bases and J 0 bases; bases outside gene matches: 8. The CDR3 totals 17 residues. Looked up from germline, CDR1 is SNHLY and CDR2 is FYNNEI. CDR3 sequence: CASSDRPSGGSYNEQFF. In nucleotides, the CDR3 is TGTGCCAGCAGTGATAGGCCTAGCGGAGGCTCCTACAATGAGCAGTTCTTC.

A word on this clonotype: One junction end does not reproduce the germline sequence, and a read error may be involved. V gene TRBV6-5 combines with J gene TRBJ2-5; a weak D match, TRBD1 (5 bases). Looked up from germline, CDR1 is MNHEY and CDR2 is SVGAGI. This CDR3 spans 15 amino acids. CDR3 in DNA: TGTGCCAGCAGTTACTCCAGGACACGGGTCGGCGAGCAGTGCTTC. Translation gives CASSYSRTRVGEQCF.

This clonotype occurred a few times. The rearrangement uses TRBV5-1 and TRBJ1-2, with D tentatively TRBD1 (5 bases). Germline CDR1 and CDR2: SGHRS and YFSETQ. Trimming left V 4 bases short and J 7 bases short, with 17 bases between. The CDR3 contains 14 residues. The CDR3 DNA reads TGCGCCAGCAGCCCAACCCAGGGAGTCGGTGGCTACACCTTC. Its protein is CASSPTQGVGGYTF. The full variable domain, with the rest looked up from reference TRBV5-1 and TRBJ1-2, is KAGVTQTPRYLIKTRGQQVTLSCSPISGHRSVSWYQQTPGQGLQFLFEYFSETQRNKGNFPGRFSGRQFSNSRSEMNVSTLELGDSALYLCASSPTQGVGGYTFGSGTRLTVV.

Only one count was recorded for this clonotype. The genes are TRBV7-2 and TRBJ2-3, with a possible D match to TRBD1 (5 bases). V lost 1 base to trimming and J lost 6 bases, with 11 bases between them. Germline lookup yields CDR1 SGHTA and CDR2 FQGNSA. The CDR3 has 14 amino acids. CDR3 region: CASSLGIGADTQYF. As DNA, the CDR3 is TGTGCCAGCAGCTTAGGCATAGGGGCGGATACGCAGTATTTT.

Here the CDR3 reads CASSQRPGGTEAFF. The CDR3 DNA reads as TGTGCCAGCAGCCAGAGACCCGGGGGCACTGAAGCTTTCTTT. The rearrangement uses TRBV14 and TRBJ1-1; D might be TRBD1 (5 bases). This CDR3 has 14 amino acids. From germline, CDR1 is SGHDN and CDR2 FVKESK. Deletions cut 3 bases from V and 4 bases from J, with 12 bases between.

The CDR3 loop reads CASRPRGSGTDTQYF. The CDR3 DNA is TGTGCCAGCAGACCCAGGGGGTCCGGCACAGATACGCAGTATTTT. The chain couples TRBV7-9 to TRBJ2-3, with TRBD1 matching over 7 bases. Germline assignment: CDR1 SEHNR and CDR2 FQNEAQ (reference sequence). V trimming: 6 bases; J trimming: 1 base; junction bases outside the gene matches: 7. This CDR3 is built from 15 residues. Supplemented by reference TRBV7-9 and TRBJ2-3, the full variable domain reads DTGVSQNPRHKITKRGQNVTFRCDPISEHNRLYWYRQTLGQGPEFLTYFQNEAQLEKSRLLSDRFSAERPKGSFSTLEIQRTEQGDSAMYLCASRPRGSGTDTQYFGPGTRLTVL.

A few counts support this clonotype. The chain uses TRBV18 and TRBJ1-6; possibly TRBD1 for D (6 bases). Trimming removed 2 bases at V and 2 bases at J, with 16 bases between. Germline V CDR1 and CDR2: KGHSH, LQKENI. The CDR3 extends over 18 amino acids. The CDR3 DNA is TGTGCCAGCTCACCAGTTGGGGGCCAGACCCCCTATAATTCACCCCTCCACTTT. Protein: CASSPVGGQTPYNSPLHF.

This clonotype turned up a few times. The chain joins TRBV15 to TRBJ2-3, with TRBD2 as a possible D gene (6 bases). The ends were cut back, 2 bases at V and 0 bases at J, with 15 bases in the middle. CDR1 and CDR2 (germline): LNHNV, YYDKDF (reference sequence). The CDR3 runs 17 residues. The CDR3 loop is CATSRKAGTSSTDTQYF. The DNA of the CDR3 is TGTGCCACCAGCAGAAAGGCCGGGACTTCCAGCACAGATACGCAGTATTTT.

This clonotype has ten or more counts. Mismatch with germline at one junction end may stem from a read error. This chain uses TRBV5-1 with TRBJ2-1, with TRBD2 identical over 8 bases. This CDR3 region has 16 residues. The V gene's germline CDR1 is SGHRS and CDR2 YFSETQ. CDR3 protein: CASSLVLAGGYNEQFF. In DNA form, the CDR3 reads TGTGCCAGCAGCTTGGTGTTGGCGGGAGGTTATAATGAGCAGTTCTTC.

CDR3 sequence reads: CASRRTGQDPLHF. The CDR3 DNA reads as TGTGCCAGCAGACGGACAGGCCAAGATCCCCTCCACTTT. The chain links TRBV12-3 or TRBV12-4 to TRBJ1-6, with 7 positions matching TRBD1. Unmatched junction bases numbered 9, after V lost 6 bases and J lost 13 bases. CDR3 length equals 13 residues.

This rearrangement joins TRBV5-1 to TRBJ2-7, with 9 positions matching TRBD1. The germline V gene has CDR1 SGHRS and CDR2 YFSETQ. The length of the CDR3 is 13 residues. V was clipped by 3 bases and J by 9 bases; unmatched bases: 7. The CDR3 region is CASSSGTGPGQYF. The CDR3 DNA is TGCGCCAGCAGCTCCGGGACAGGGCCCGGGCAGTACTTC. The variable domain in full, completed from reference TRBV5-1 and TRBJ2-7, reads KAGVTQTPRYLIKTRGQQVTLSCSPISGHRSVSWYQQTPGQGLQFLFEYFSETQRNKGNFPGRFSGRQFSNSRSEMNVSTLELGDSALYLCASSSGTGPGQYFGPGTRLTVT.

This clonotype has only a few counts. This sequence joins TRBV5-1 and TRBJ1-3; no firm D call. Germline values: CDR1 SGHRS, CDR2 YFSETQ. The CDR3 has 15 amino acids. V gave up 0 bases and J gave up 1 base, with 8 bases separating them. The CDR3 bases are TGCGCCAGCAGCTTGGATCCAGGTTCTGGAAACACCATATATTTT. Translation gives CASSLDPGSGNTIYF.

The chain is built from TRBV25-1 and TRBJ1-1; no firm D call. The germline gives CDR1 MGHDK, CDR2 SYGVNS. V was shortened by 4 bases and J by 2 bases, with 14 bases between the two germline ends. The CDR3 has 15 amino acids. CDR3 residues: CASSVDPPFNTEAFF. The CDR3 DNA reads as TGTGCCAGCAGTGTAGACCCTCCGTTCAACACTGAAGCTTTCTTT.

The J gene is TRBJ2-1, the V gene TRBV28; no clear D. This CDR3 spans 12 amino acids. Trimming pared 6 bases from V and 7 bases from J, leaving 10 bases between. The germline CDR1 and CDR2 sequences are MDHEN and SYDVKM. CDR3 sequence (DNA): TGTGCCAGCAGCCGCTATCTGAATGAGCAGTTCTTC. Its protein is CASSRYLNEQFF.

This clonotype was observed a handful of times. V is TRBV6-2 or TRBV6-3 and J is TRBJ2-3; 10 nucleotides align to TRBD2. The CDR3 extends over 13 amino acids. Trimming at V came to 6 bases and at J to 5 bases, leaving 2 bases not matched to a gene. From germline, CDR1 is MNHEY and CDR2 SVGEGT. The CDR3 spells CASRPSGRDTQYF. CDR3 in DNA: TGTGCCAGCAGGCCTAGCGGGAGAGATACGCAGTATTTT.

This clonotype was counted at least ten times. This chain links TRBV3-1 with TRBJ1-4; TRBD1 is a possible D gene (6 bases). The CDR3 is made up of 14 amino acids. Germline V gives CDR1 LGHDT, CDR2 YNNKEL (reference sequence). Trimming pared 5 bases from V and 0 bases from J, leaving 7 bases between. CDR3 amino acids: CASSWTATNEKLFF. The CDR3 DNA is TGTGCCAGCAGCTGGACAGCAACTAATGAAAAACTGTTTTTT.